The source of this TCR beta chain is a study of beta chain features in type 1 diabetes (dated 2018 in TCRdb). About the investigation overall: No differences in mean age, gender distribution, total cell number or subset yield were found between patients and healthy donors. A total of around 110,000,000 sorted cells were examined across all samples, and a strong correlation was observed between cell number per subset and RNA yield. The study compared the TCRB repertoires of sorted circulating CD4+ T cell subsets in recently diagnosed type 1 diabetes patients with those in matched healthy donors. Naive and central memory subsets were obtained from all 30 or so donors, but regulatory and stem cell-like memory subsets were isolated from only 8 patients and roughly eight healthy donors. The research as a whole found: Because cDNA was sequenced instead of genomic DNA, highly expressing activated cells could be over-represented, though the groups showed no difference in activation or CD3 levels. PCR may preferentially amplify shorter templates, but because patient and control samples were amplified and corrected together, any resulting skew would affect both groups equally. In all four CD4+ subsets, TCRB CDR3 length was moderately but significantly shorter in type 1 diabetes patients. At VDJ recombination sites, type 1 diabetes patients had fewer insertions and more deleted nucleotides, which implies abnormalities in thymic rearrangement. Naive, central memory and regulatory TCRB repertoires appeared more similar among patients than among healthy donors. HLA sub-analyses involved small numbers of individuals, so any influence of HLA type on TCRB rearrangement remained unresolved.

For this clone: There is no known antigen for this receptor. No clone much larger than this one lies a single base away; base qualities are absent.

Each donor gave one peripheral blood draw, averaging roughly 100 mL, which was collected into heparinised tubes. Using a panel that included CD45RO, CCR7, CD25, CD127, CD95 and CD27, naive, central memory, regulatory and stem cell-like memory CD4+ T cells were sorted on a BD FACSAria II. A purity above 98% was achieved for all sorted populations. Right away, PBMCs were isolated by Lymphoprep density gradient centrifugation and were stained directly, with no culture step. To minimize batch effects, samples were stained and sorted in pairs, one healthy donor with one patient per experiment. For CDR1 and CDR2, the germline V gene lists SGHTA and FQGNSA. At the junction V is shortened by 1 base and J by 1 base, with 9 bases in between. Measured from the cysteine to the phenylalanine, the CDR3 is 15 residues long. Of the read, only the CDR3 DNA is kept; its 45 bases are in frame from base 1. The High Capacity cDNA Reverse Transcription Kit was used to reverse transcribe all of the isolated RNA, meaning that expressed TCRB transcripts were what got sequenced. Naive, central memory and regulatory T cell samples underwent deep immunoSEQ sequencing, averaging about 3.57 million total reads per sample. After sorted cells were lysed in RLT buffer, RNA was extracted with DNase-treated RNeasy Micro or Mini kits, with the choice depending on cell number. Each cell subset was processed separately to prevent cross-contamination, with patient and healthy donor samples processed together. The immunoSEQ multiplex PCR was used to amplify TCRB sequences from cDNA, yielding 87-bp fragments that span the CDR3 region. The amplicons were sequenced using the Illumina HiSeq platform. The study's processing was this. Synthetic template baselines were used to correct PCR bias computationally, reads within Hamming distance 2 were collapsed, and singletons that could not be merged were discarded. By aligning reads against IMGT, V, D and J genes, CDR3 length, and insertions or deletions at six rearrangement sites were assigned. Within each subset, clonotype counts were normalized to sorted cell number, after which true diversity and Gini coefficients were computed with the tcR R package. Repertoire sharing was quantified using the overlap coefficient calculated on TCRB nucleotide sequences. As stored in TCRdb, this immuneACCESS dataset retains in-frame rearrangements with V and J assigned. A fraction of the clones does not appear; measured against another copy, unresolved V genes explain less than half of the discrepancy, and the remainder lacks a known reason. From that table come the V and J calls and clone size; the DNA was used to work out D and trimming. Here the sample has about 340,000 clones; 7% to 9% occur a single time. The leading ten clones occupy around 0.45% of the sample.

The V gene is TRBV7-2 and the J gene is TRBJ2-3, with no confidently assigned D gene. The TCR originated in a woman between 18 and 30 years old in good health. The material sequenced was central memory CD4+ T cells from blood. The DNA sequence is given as TGTGCCAGCAGCTTAGAGGTTTTTGGCACAGATACGCAGTATTTT. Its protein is CASSLEVFGTDTQYF. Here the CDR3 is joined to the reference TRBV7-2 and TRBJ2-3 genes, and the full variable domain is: GAGVSQSPSNKVTEKGKDVELRCDPISGHTALYWYRQSLGQGLEFLIYFQGNSAPDKSGLPSDRFSAERTGGSVSTLTIQRTQQEDSAVYLCASSLEVFGTDTQYFGPGTRLTVL.